These 21 T cell receptor beta chains came from one sample sequenced in a study of beta chain features in type 1 diabetes (dated by TCRdb to the late 2010s). Libraries were constructed by the immunoSEQ multiplex PCR assay. The High Capacity cDNA Reverse Transcription Kit was used to reverse transcribe all of the isolated RNA, meaning that expressed TCRB transcripts were what got sequenced. The table comes from immuneACCESS by way of TCRdb, which keeps in-frame sequences with V and J called. Part of the clones is missing from these tables; in studies checked, under half for an unresolved V gene and the rest for unknown reasons. A total of tens of thousands of clones appear in this sample, around a third of them only once. The ten largest clones capture approximately 0.46% of the sample. Sequencing used stem cell memory CD4+ T cells from blood. The sample's cell subset or site label, decoded: stem cell-like memory CD4+ T cells. Source of these receptors: a woman under 30 in good health.

This clone has a handful of counts. The V gene is TRBV9, the J gene TRBJ2-1, with 10 bases matching TRBD2. This CDR3 comprises 16 residues. Germline lookup yields CDR1 SGDLS and CDR2 YYNGEE. The J segment lost 9 bases and the V segment lost 0 bases, leaving 9 bases of the junction unmatched. The CDR3: CASSVVGVAGGSEQFF. CDR3 coding DNA: TGTGCCAGCAGCGTAGTGGGAGTAGCGGGGGGAAGTGAGCAGTTCTTC.

This clone was found many times. V usage is TRBV7-9 and J usage is TRBJ2-3, with D possibly matching TRBD1 (5 bases). V was cut by 4 bases and J by 5 bases, with 22 bases left in between. Germline assignment: CDR1 SEHNR and CDR2 FQNEAQ (reference sequence). The CDR3 totals 17 residues. The CDR3 coding sequence is TGTGCCAGCAGCTCTTCCCTGGGGCCGGCCTCCGGAGATACGCAGTATTTT. It translates to CASSSSLGPASGDTQYF.

The genes are TRBV18 and TRBJ1-1, with 11 positions matching TRBD1. The CDR3 is made up of 17 amino acids. The V gene's germline CDR1 is KGHSH and CDR2 LQKENI. J was trimmed by 4 bases and V by 4 bases; bases with no gene match: 11. CDR3 bases: TGTGCCAGCTCACGGTCGGGACAGGGGGAAGGTGGCACTGAAGCTTTCTTT. Residues: CASSRSGQGEGGTEAFF.

This chain uses TRBV7-2 with TRBJ2-7; D perhaps matches TRBD2 (6 bases). Trimming shortened V by 0 bases and J by 10 bases, and 22 bases separated the two germline ends. Germline V lookup: CDR1 SGHTA, CDR2 FQGNSA. The CDR3 consists of 16 residues. CDR3: CASSLALGLAGRSQYF. In DNA, the CDR3 is TGTGCCAGCAGCTTAGCGCTAGGGCTCGCGGGAAGATCTCAGTACTTC.

This sequence joins TRBV4-1 and TRBJ1-1; D is unresolved. Germline V gene lookup returns CDR1 MGHRA and CDR2 YSYEKL. The CDR3 runs to 12 residues. V lost 4 bases, J lost 6 bases, and 9 bases lay in between. The CDR3 sequence: CASSLVGAEAFF. CDR3 nucleotides: TGCGCCAGCAGCCTCGTCGGGGCTGAAGCTTTCTTT.

The V and J genes are TRBV30 and TRBJ1-4, with D possibly TRBD1 on 5 matching bases. CDR1 and CDR2 (germline): GTSNPN, SVGIG (reference sequence). Trimming stripped 1 base from V and 8 bases from J, with 17 bases between. The CDR3 is 15 amino acids. CDR3 sequence: CAWSGRGSGYEKLFF. In nucleotides, the CDR3 is TGTGCCTGGAGTGGAAGGGGCAGTGGATACGAAAAACTGTTTTTT.

In this sample, this clone turned up a few times. The gene calls are TRBV30 and TRBJ2-5; possibly TRBD1 for D (5 bases). Trimming cost V 3 bases and J 1 base, with 12 bases left between them. Germline V gene data show CDR1 as GTSNPN and CDR2 as SVGIG (reference sequence). CDR3 length equals 14 residues. The CDR3 here is CAWRGLRGQETQYF. CDR3 nucleotide sequence: TGTGCCTGGAGAGGTCTTAGGGGCCAAGAGACCCAGTACTTC.

The chain carries TRBV4-3 and TRBJ2-1, with a weak D call TRBD1 (6 bases). The CDR3 totals 15 residues. V lost 4 bases, J lost 0 bases, and 10 bases lay in between. CDR1 and CDR2 from the germline V gene are LGHNA and YSLEER. CDR3 DNA sequence: TGCGCCAGCAGCCCCGGACAGAGCTCCTACAATGAGCAGTTCTTC. Its protein product is CASSPGQSSYNEQFF.

This sequence joins TRBV19 and TRBJ2-7, with 8 bases matching TRBD2. CDR1 is LNHDA and CDR2 is SQIVND in the germline V gene (reference sequence). The V and J ends lost 6 bases and 3 bases, in that order; junction bases with no gene match: 1. The CDR3 consists of 12 residues. In nucleotides, the CDR3 is TGTGCCAGTAGCACTAGCGGCTACGAGCAGTACTTC. It encodes CASSTSGYEQYF. Combining the CDR3 with reference TRBV19 and TRBJ2-7 gives the whole variable domain DGGITQSPKYLFRKEGQNVTLSCEQNLNHDAMYWYRQDPGQGLRLIYYSQIVNDFQKGDIAEGYSVSREKKESFPLTVTSAQKNPTAFYLCASSTSGYEQYFGPGTRLTVT.

This clone was counted once. The J gene is TRBJ2-3, the V gene TRBV6-5, with TRBD2 as a possible D gene (5 bases). The CDR3 consists of 14 residues. V gave up 5 bases and J gave up 7 bases, with 16 bases separating them. The V gene's germline CDR1 is MNHEY and CDR2 SVGAGI. The CDR3 reads CASSPFRDAYTQYF. CDR3 bases: TGTGCCAGCAGTCCCTTCCGGGATGCTTATACGCAGTATTTT.

The J gene is TRBJ1-2, the V gene TRBV7-2; 9 nucleotides agree with TRBD1. Germline lookup yields CDR1 SGHTA and CDR2 FQGNSA. This CDR3 comprises 13 residues. V gave up 1 base and J gave up 6 bases; unmatched junction bases: 0. The CDR3 region is CASSLGQGDGYTF. In DNA form, the CDR3 reads TGTGCCAGCAGCTTAGGACAGGGGGATGGCTACACCTTC. The full variable domain, with the rest looked up from reference TRBV7-2 and TRBJ1-2, is GAGVSQSPSNKVTEKGKDVELRCDPISGHTALYWYRQSLGQGLEFLIYFQGNSAPDKSGLPSDRFSAERTGGSVSTLTIQRTQQEDSAVYLCASSLGQGDGYTFGSGTRLTVV.

This clone has just a few counts. The chain uses TRBV29-1 and TRBJ2-5; weak D call: TRBD2 (5 bases). V gave up 2 bases and J gave up 5 bases, with 15 bases separating them. The CDR3 sequence is 14 residues long. CDR1 and CDR2 (germline): SQVTM, ANQGSEA. The CDR3 coding sequence is TGCAGCGTTGAATTCATGCCCCGAGGGGAGACCCAGTACTTC. This sequence encodes CSVEFMPRGETQYF. The whole variable domain, remainder taken from reference TRBV29-1 and TRBJ2-5, is SAVISQKPSRDICQRGTSLTIQCQVDSQVTMMFWYRQQPGQSLTLIATANQGSEATYESGFVIDKFPISRPNLTFSTLTVSNMSPEDSSIYLCSVEFMPRGETQYFGPGTRLLVL.

The chain is built from TRBV11-2 and TRBJ2-3; TRBD1 might be the D (5 bases). Trimming removed 5 bases at V and 12 bases at J, with 15 bases between. The CDR3 extends over 12 amino acids. CDR1 and CDR2 (germline): SGHAT, FQNNGV. In nucleotides, the CDR3 is TGTGCCAGCAGCCCCTCCGTAAGGGGCCAGTATTTT. Translation: CASSPSVRGQYF. The complete variable domain, with remaining parts taken from reference TRBV11-2 and TRBJ2-3, reads EAGVAQSPRYKIIEKRQSVAFWCNPISGHATLYWYQQILGQGPKLLIQFQNNGVVDDSQLPKDRFSAERLKGVDSTLKIQPAKLEDSAVYLCASSPSVRGQYFGPGTRLTVL.

There are a few counts of this clone. The chain carries TRBV6-1 and TRBJ1-1; TRBD1 agrees at 7 bases. The V gene's germline CDR1 is MNHNS and CDR2 SASEGT. V trimming: 6 bases; J trimming: 0 bases; junction bases outside the gene matches: 1. This CDR3 region has 13 residues. As DNA, the CDR3 is TGTGCCAGCAGCCAGGGGGTGAACACTGAAGCTTTCTTT. It codes for CASSQGVNTEAFF.

This clone was seen at least ten times. This rearrangement joins TRBV29-1 to TRBJ2-4; tentative D call: TRBD2 (5 bases). The length of the CDR3 is 13 residues. Germline-derived CDR1 and CDR2 are SQVTM and ANQGSEA. V shed 4 bases and J shed 3 bases, with 10 bases lying between them. The DNA for the CDR3 is TGCAGCGTTGCCCCGGCGGGCAAAAACATTCAGTACTTC. Residues: CSVAPAGKNIQYF. Complete variable domain (other parts from reference TRBV29-1 and TRBJ2-4): SAVISQKPSRDICQRGTSLTIQCQVDSQVTMMFWYRQQPGQSLTLIATANQGSEATYESGFVIDKFPISRPNLTFSTLTVSNMSPEDSSIYLCSVAPAGKNIQYFGAGTRLSVL.

The rearrangement links TRBV7-3 to TRBJ2-3; TRBD1 is a possible D gene (6 bases). The germline V and J ends were trimmed by 2 bases and 0 bases, with 9 bases remaining between them. This CDR3 region has 15 residues. Germline assignment: CDR1 SGHTA and CDR2 FQGTGA. CDR3 coding DNA: TGTGCCAGCAGCTTAGCGAGGGGGAGCACAGATACGCAGTATTTT. It codes for CASSLARGSTDTQYF.

The table lists this clone with a few counts. The chain couples TRBV19 to TRBJ2-1; the match to TRBD2 covers 9 bases. Trimming at V came to 7 bases and at J to 8 bases, leaving 9 bases not matched to a gene. The CDR3 has 14 amino acids. Germline CDR1 and CDR2: LNHDA and SQIVND (reference sequence). CDR3 DNA: TGTGCCAGTAAGAGAGTAGCGGGAGTCGATGAGCAGTTCTTC. Translated, it gives CASKRVAGVDEQFF.

The J gene is TRBJ2-3, the V gene TRBV2; D not certain. From germline, CDR1 is SNHLY and CDR2 FYNNEI. The CDR3 extends over 10 amino acids. Trimming stripped 4 bases from V and 9 bases from J, with 5 bases between. For the CDR3, the DNA is TGTGCCAGCAGTGTACGGACGCAGTATTTT. Its translation: CASSVRTQYF.

V and J are TRBV25-1 and TRBJ2-7; D is undetermined. This CDR3 contains 14 residues. With 3 bases removed from V and 3 bases from J, the gap between germline ends came to 12 bases. Germline lookup yields CDR1 MGHDK and CDR2 SYGVNS. CDR3 protein: CASSDVHTNYEQYF. CDR3 DNA: TGTGCCAGCAGTGATGTCCATACAAACTACGAGCAGTACTTC.

This sequence joins TRBV7-9 and TRBJ2-6; D is perhaps TRBD1 (6 bases). CDR3 length equals 19 residues. CDR1 and CDR2 from the germline V gene are SEHNR and FQNEAQ (reference sequence). The V gene lost 4 bases and the J gene lost 4 bases, with 23 bases spanning the gap. The CDR3 DNA reads TGTGCCAGCAGCTCGCTGAGGGAGACAGGCCCCTCCGGGGCCAACGTCCTGACTTTC. Residues: CASSSLRETGPSGANVLTF. The complete variable domain, with remaining parts taken from reference TRBV7-9 and TRBJ2-6, reads DTGVSQNPRHKITKRGQNVTFRCDPISEHNRLYWYRQTLGQGPEFLTYFQNEAQLEKSRLLSDRFSAERPKGSFSTLEIQRTEQGDSAMYLCASSSLRETGPSGANVLTFGAGSRLTVL.

The chain joins TRBV30 to TRBJ1-5; D remains ambiguous. CDR1 is GTSNPN and CDR2 is SVGIG in the germline V gene (reference sequence). V lost 2 bases and J 0 bases, leaving 14 bases between the germline ends. The CDR3 spans 16 residues. CDR3 residues: CAWSSLNGYSNQPQHF. The DNA of the CDR3 is TGTGCCTGGAGTTCATTAAACGGTTATAGCAATCAGCCCCAGCATTTT.